A single sample gave rise to the 18 T cell receptor beta chains below, sequenced in a study of cytomegalovirus exposure and HLA in healthy donors. Use of 60 Vbeta and 13 Jbeta primers characterized the PCR. The protocol was immunoSEQ multiplex PCR, while the TCRdb copy is restricted to in-frame clones and leaves out a portion. The data hold over 150,000 clones, with roughly 79% observed a single time. The sample consisted of PBMCs. These receptors were collected from a woman between 50 and 59 years old in good health and CMV-seronegative.

V is TRBV7-2 and J is TRBJ2-1; 9 nucleotides agree with TRBD2. Germline V gene sequence: CDR1 SGHTA, CDR2 FQGNSA. This CDR3 comprises 16 residues. Losses at the gene ends were 2 bases for V and 5 bases for J; bases not matched to a gene: 7. The CDR3 here is CASSLRVAGVNNEQFF. CDR3 nucleotides: TGTGCCAGCAGCTTACGAGTAGCGGGGGTTAACAATGAGCAGTTCTTC.

This chain links TRBV7-3 with TRBJ2-1; 9 bases match TRBD2. The CDR3 is 16 amino acids. CDR1 SGHTA and CDR2 FQGTGA come from the germline V gene. V shed 5 bases, J shed 2 bases, and the junction held 7 bases outside the gene matches. This CDR3 reads CASSPDSGGTYNEQFF. DNA for the CDR3: TGTGCCAGCAGCCCAGACAGCGGGGGGACCTACAATGAGCAGTTCTTC. Full variable domain (missing parts from reference TRBV7-3 and TRBJ2-1): GAGVSQTPSNKVTEKGKYVELRCDPISGHTALYWYRQSLGQGPEFLIYFQGTGAADDSGLPNDRFFAVRPEGSVSTLKIQRTERGDSAVYLCASSPDSGGTYNEQFFGPGTRLTVL.

V is TRBV5-1 and J is TRBJ2-3; the D gene is possibly TRBD1 (5 bases). This CDR3 comprises 18 residues. The V gene lost 4 bases and the J gene lost 3 bases, with 24 bases spanning the gap. CDR1 and CDR2 (germline): SGHRS, YFSETQ. The CDR3: CASSPGHFPGSSTDTQYF. CDR3 DNA sequence: TGCGCCAGCAGCCCCGGACATTTTCCGGGTTCTAGTACAGATACGCAGTATTTT.

The chain employs TRBV2 and TRBJ2-7; 7 positions agree with TRBD1. The CDR3 contains 13 residues. Losses at the gene ends were 7 bases for V and 4 bases for J; bases not matched to a gene: 7. Germline V gene lookup returns CDR1 SNHLY and CDR2 FYNNEI. CDR3 DNA sequence: TGTGCCAGCATGAGGGACAGTGGGTACGAGCAGTACTTC. Its translation: CASMRDSGYEQYF.

The chain is built from TRBV4-2 and TRBJ1-6; D is possibly TRBD1 (6 bases). Per germline, CDR1 LGHNA and CDR2 YNFKEQ. This CDR3 is 14 amino acids long. The V end was cut by 1 base, the J end by 10 bases, with 11 bases between. CDR3 in amino acids: CASSQATGQSPLHF. The CDR3 DNA follows: TGTGCCAGCAGCCAAGCAACAGGGCAATCACCCCTCCACTTT.

The rearrangement joins TRBV19 to TRBJ1-2, with TRBD1 as a possible D gene (5 bases). This CDR3 has 13 residues. CDR1 and CDR2 (germline): LNHDA, SQIVND (reference sequence). V was pared by 3 bases and J by 4 bases, with 9 bases between. Here the CDR3 DNA reads TGTGCCAGTAGTATCGGGGGAGGCTATGGCTACACCTTC. Its translation is CASSIGGGYGYTF.

This chain uses TRBV6-6 with TRBJ1-1; TRBD1 is a possible D gene (6 bases). V was pared by 0 bases and J by 1 base, with 9 bases between. Per the germline V gene, CDR1 is MNHNY and CDR2 is SVGAGI (reference sequence). The CDR3 contains 15 residues. The CDR3 DNA reads TGTGCCAGCAGTTACTCGAACAGGGCGAACACTGAAGCTTTCTTT. Its translation is CASSYSNRANTEAFF.

This sequence joins TRBV6-1 and TRBJ2-1, with 7 bases matching TRBD1. Trimming removed 5 bases from V and 7 bases from J; junction bases left unmatched: 8. The CDR3 is made up of 14 amino acids. Germline V lookup: CDR1 MNHNS, CDR2 SASEGT. CDR3 nucleotide sequence: TGTGCCAGCAGTTCAAATCGCAGGGGGAATGAGCAGTTCTTC. It yields the protein CASSSNRRGNEQFF.

V and J are TRBV30 and TRBJ2-2, with D perhaps TRBD1 (5 bases). V lost 3 bases, J lost 5 bases, and 13 bases lay in between. The CDR3 totals 14 residues. Germline V CDR1 and CDR2: GTSNPN, SVGIG (reference sequence). The CDR3 bases are TGTGCCTGGAGCTCCCAGGGTTGGACCGGGGAGCTGTTTTTT. Residues: CAWSSQGWTGELFF.

V and J are TRBV2 and TRBJ1-5; D is perhaps TRBD1 (5 bases). This CDR3 region has 15 residues. V shed 7 bases and J shed 0 bases, with 13 bases lying between them. CDR1 and CDR2 from the germline V gene are SNHLY and FYNNEI. CDR3 DNA: TGTGCCAGCAACGGAGACAGATATAGCAATCAGCCCCAGCATTTT. As protein: CASNGDRYSNQPQHF.

The chain combines TRBV7-2 with TRBJ2-7, with 8 bases lining up with TRBD1. V dropped 5 bases and J dropped 0; count of bases not matched to a gene: 6. The length of the CDR3 is 15 residues. Germline V gene sequence: CDR1 SGHTA, CDR2 FQGNSA. The DNA of the CDR3 is TGTGCCAGCAGCCTGGACAGGGCGATCTCCTACGAGCAGTACTTC. Translated: CASSLDRAISYEQYF.

The J gene is TRBJ2-7, the V gene TRBV18; D remains ambiguous. The germline V and J ends were trimmed by 1 base and 2 bases, with 15 bases remaining between them. The germline V gene encodes CDR1 KGHSH and CDR2 LQKENI. The CDR3 is 16 residues long. CDR3 bases: TGTGCCAGCTCACCACGAACAGCTGGTCTGACCTACGAGCAGTACTTC. It translates to CASSPRTAGLTYEQYF.

The CDR3: CSVGGGYTDTQYF. The DNA of the CDR3 is TGCAGCGTTGGTGGCGGTTACACAGATACGCAGTATTTT. The rearrangement uses TRBV29-1 and TRBJ2-3; no clear D gene. V gave up 4 bases and J gave up 2 bases, with 10 bases separating them. CDR1 SQVTM and CDR2 ANQGSEA come from the germline V gene. The CDR3 contains 13 residues.

In this sample, this clone turned up a few times. The chain employs TRBV28 and TRBJ2-1; possible D gene TRBD1, 5 bases. V was shortened by 10 bases and J by 0 bases, with 10 bases between the two germline ends. The germline V gene encodes CDR1 MDHEN and CDR2 SYDVKM. The CDR3 sequence is 13 residues long. The chain's CDR3 is CATKGPSYNEQFF. The CDR3 coding sequence is TGTGCCACCAAGGGGCCCTCCTACAATGAGCAGTTCTTC.

The chain recombines TRBV10-3 with TRBJ2-6, with D unclear. CDR1 is ENHRY, CDR2 SYGVKD, per germline. The CDR3 consists of 17 residues. V was cut by 2 bases and J by 1 base, with 12 bases left in between. CDR3 amino acids: CAISEGPISSGANVLTF. The CDR3 DNA sequence: TGTGCCATCAGTGAGGGGCCTATATCATCTGGGGCCAACGTCCTGACTTTC.

In its sample, this clone was seen a few times. This chain joins TRBV11-3 and TRBJ2-3, with D perhaps TRBD2 (6 bases). This CDR3 is built from 15 residues. The germline V gene has CDR1 SGHNT and CDR2 YENEEA. V shed 5 bases and J shed 6 bases, with 18 bases lying between them. CDR3 loop: CASSRGTYPADTQYF. The CDR3 bases are TGTGCCAGCAGCCGGGGGACTTACCCTGCGGATACGCAGTATTTT.

The CDR3 is CASSGLGQGTGNTIYF. CDR3 DNA: TGTGCCAGCAGTGGCTTAGGACAGGGGACTGGAAACACCATATATTTT. The chain combines TRBV27 with TRBJ1-3; 9 bases agree with TRBD1. This CDR3 region has 16 residues. From germline, CDR1 is MNHEY and CDR2 SMNVEV (reference sequence). V was clipped by 5 bases and J by 2 bases; unmatched bases: 7.

The V call is TRBV9, the J call TRBJ2-7, with D possibly being TRBD2 (6 bases). In germline, CDR1 is SGDLS, CDR2 YYNGEE. The V end was cut by 2 bases, the J end by 0 bases, with 9 bases between. The CDR3 is 14 amino acids. The CDR3 reads CASSVASASYEQYF. In DNA form, the CDR3 reads TGTGCCAGCAGCGTGGCTAGCGCCTCCTACGAGCAGTACTTC.